This entry describes one TCR beta chain. Antigen unknown. These data belong to a study of T-cell reconstitution after alpha-beta-depleted transplantation in children. Whole-study findings and limits: Elevated TCRbeta diversity at day 60 was traced, in some patients, to surviving recipient T cells and thymic progenitors. At around two months after transplant, the alpha-beta T cells were reportedly derived from several hundred expanded clones that came from non-depleted graft cells.

This sample's TCRbeta library carried unique molecular identifier barcodes. TCRdb ran MiXCR on the PCR reads and lists one entry per CDR3 protein. This sample has about 460,000 distinct CDR3 sequences, with around 10% found just once. This CDR3 spans 17 amino acids. Germline-derived CDR1 and CDR2 are MDHEN and SYDVKM. Trimming left V 3 bases short and J 1 base short, with 15 bases between. The chain joins TRBV28 to TRBJ1-4; a possible D gene is TRBD1 (5 bases). This clonotype was obtained from a female patient aged 2-10 years who had a stem cell transplant for aplastic anemia, so the T cells may come from the graft donor. The starting material was PBMCs, mostly from graft donor cells, obtained 180 days after TCRalphabeta/CD19-depleted stem cell transplant. The CDR3 nucleotides are TGTGCCAGCAGTTTCCAACCAGGGATCGGAACTAATGAAAAACTGTTTTTT. Its protein product is CASSFQPGIGTNEKLFF.